These 7 T cell receptor beta chains originate from one sample sequenced in a study of T cell repertoires in cytomegalovirus infection. From the reads, TCRdb called clonotypes with MiXCR, one entry per CDR3 protein. The sample includes 150,000 to 200,000 distinct CDR3 sequences, about 20% of them seen just once. Material for sequencing was PBMCs. Receptor source: a human donor in good health (CMV status not recorded). Some clones in this sample may be carry-over from other donors' samples.

This clonotype was seen repeatedly, ten times or more. This chain joins TRBV6-2 or TRBV6-3 and TRBJ1-1; D call uncertain. V lost 7 bases to trimming and J lost 0 bases, with 15 bases between them. This CDR3 is built from 15 residues. Germline-derived CDR1 and CDR2 are MNHEY and SVGEGT. The CDR3 DNA follows: TGTGCCAGCAAACCGGACTCGCCAATGAACACTGAAGCTTTCTTT. Translation: CASKPDSPMNTEAFF.

V usage is TRBV6-5 and J usage is TRBJ2-1; 13 nucleotides match TRBD2. The V and J ends lost 6 bases and 8 bases, in that order; junction bases with no gene match: 4. The CDR3 consists of 14 residues. Germline V gene sequence: CDR1 MNHEY, CDR2 SVGAGI. CDR3 nucleotides: TGTGCCAGCAGCTACGGACTAGCGGGAGATGAGCAGTTCTTC. This codes for CASSYGLAGDEQFF.

The chain links TRBV2 to TRBJ1-1; no clear D gene. The CDR3 covers 15 residues. Germline CDR1 SNHLY, CDR2 FYNNEI. The V end was cut by 6 bases, the J end by 0 bases, with 14 bases between. This CDR3 reads CASRLVQRMNTEAFF. In DNA form, the CDR3 reads TGTGCCAGCAGATTAGTACAGAGAATGAACACTGAAGCTTTCTTT.

A few counts support this clonotype. The V call is TRBV14, the J call TRBJ1-1, with a possible D match to TRBD1 (5 bases). The CDR3 spans 16 residues. The V end was cut by 0 bases, the J end by 0 bases, with 11 bases between. Per germline, CDR1 SGHDN and CDR2 FVKESK. CDR3 sequence (DNA): TGTGCCAGCAGCCAAGATCGGGGGATAGTGAACACTGAAGCTTTCTTT. This encodes CASSQDRGIVNTEAFF.

The genes are TRBV14 and TRBJ2-1; D tentatively reads TRBD1 or TRBD2 (5 bases each). V dropped 6 bases and J dropped 0 bases, with 18 bases sitting between them. Germline CDR1 SGHDN, CDR2 FVKESK. This CDR3 region has 17 residues. The CDR3 protein is CASRHHGAESSYNEQFF. CDR3 nucleotide sequence: TGTGCCAGCAGACATCACGGGGCGGAGAGCTCCTACAATGAGCAGTTCTTC.

The chain combines TRBV12-3 or TRBV12-4 with TRBJ1-6; D is undetermined. Deletions cut 3 bases from V and 8 bases from J, with 14 bases between. The CDR3 has 15 residues. The CDR3 DNA is TGTGCCAGCAGTTTTAGTGTTGGGCGGGATTCACCCCTCCACTTT. The encoded protein is CASSFSVGRDSPLHF.

This clonotype has only a few counts. This chain links TRBV20-1 with TRBJ1-6, with D maybe TRBD1 (6 bases). V was trimmed by 1 base and J by 3 bases, leaving 13 bases between them. CDR1 and CDR2 from the germline V gene are DFQATT and SNEGSKA (reference sequence). The CDR3 has 16 amino acids. CDR3 nucleotide sequence: TGCAGTGCTAGAGGGGGGGGCAGGGGCTATAATTCACCCCTCCACTTT. Residues: CSARGGGRGYNSPLHF.